The T cell receptor (beta chain) described here comes from a study of beta chain features in type 1 diabetes. Since all of the isolated RNA was reverse transcribed, expressed TCRB transcripts were what got sequenced. The assay was immunoSEQ multiplex PCR, and TCRdb's table has in-frame clones only and misses some. Here the sample spans about 640,000 clones, 9.5% to 15% being singletons. Study-wide results and caveats: All four CD4+ subsets of Type 1 diabetes patients contained TCRB CDR3s that were moderately but significantly shorter. Insertions were fewer and deletions more numerous at VDJ junctions in type 1 diabetes patients.

Germline V gene sequence: CDR1 SGHRS, CDR2 YFSETQ. V lost 0 bases and J lost 5, with 6 bases in between. The CDR3 is made up of 13 amino acids. The table lists this clone with a few counts. The antigen remains unidentified. The V and J genes are TRBV5-1 and TRBJ2-4, with D unresolved. This clonotype was obtained from a young man with type 1 diabetes. The source material was naive CD4+ T cells from blood. The CDR3 coding sequence is TGCGCCAGCAGCTTGGACGATCAAAACATTCAGTACTTC. This encodes CASSLDDQNIQYF.